This TCR beta chain was profiled in a study of identical twins (dated by TCRdb to 2016 to 2018). For the study in its entirety: TCR alpha and beta repertoires from monozygotic twins, unrelated adults of various ages and cord blood were deep-sequenced to test whether fetal clonotypes persist. Replicate twin experiments were performed at different times using different library preparation protocols to rule out contamination. The study at large found these results: The excess sharing between twins in beta out-of-frame sequences was weaker because fewer shared sequences reduced the signal-to-noise ratio. Out-of-frame TCR alpha sequences shared between twins showed an excess of low generation-probability sequences compared with coincidental sharing between unrelated individuals. Conclusions relied on cross-sectional statistical analysis, since the same donors could not be followed over many years. Zero-insertion analyses could be partly confounded by invariant T cells such as MAIT and iNKT, although diverse VJ usage argued against such confounding for most clonotypes. In monozygotic twins, recombination models systematically underestimated out-of-frame TCR alpha sharing, but the models matched the sharing seen between unrelated individuals. Abundant cord blood beta clonotypes had fewer insertions, young adult naive repertoires showed a similar but weaker trend, and memory repertoires showed no such trend.

The method behind the library was 5' RACE. Sequencing took place on an Illumina HiSeq 2000. Template switching added a universal primer binding site, and the final cDNA carried a unique molecular identifier that allowed TCR cDNA molecules to be counted accurately. Specific primers in the conserved constant-segment region were used to synthesize first-strand cDNA for TCR alpha and beta chains. To control for contamination, each cDNA library was double barcoded with a SMART-Mk sample barcode plus Illumina barcodes. TruSeq adapter sequences and Illumina sample barcodes were added in two successive PCR steps. The TCR alpha and beta cDNA libraries were sequenced on the Illumina HiSeq platform using custom primers. Under the source paper's analysis protocol: Unique molecular identifiers were extracted from raw reads with MiGEC, and CDR3 positions were determined with MiXCR. For each individual, recombination models were inferred using an EM algorithm with the repgenHMM and IGoR tools. The tcR package in R was used for shared clonotype analysis, with sharing normalized by the product of cloneset sizes. Out-of-frame nonproductive sequences were analyzed to study raw recombination free of thymic and clonal selection effects. The public sequencing data were trimmed at Q25 with fastp and processed into clonotypes with MiXCR by TCRdb, which kept only in-frame beta chains. Each CDR3 protein appears once, grouped with its most common genes and DNA. The V and J calls come from TCRdb's annotation, not from the publication. The sample contains roughly 690,000 distinct CDR3 sequences, about 20% of them found a single time. Approximately 4.5% of the sample rests with the top ten.

All donors were healthy Caucasians. Three pairs of female monozygotic twins, all aged about 18 to 30 years, made up the twin cohort. Peripheral blood mononuclear cells were the source from which RNA for the TCR libraries was isolated. Remarks on this clonotype: Its antigen is currently not known. Within one base of it there is no much larger clone, and no base qualities were kept.

Spanning cysteine to phenylalanine, the CDR3 consists of 16 amino acids. Of the read, only the CDR3 DNA is kept; its 48 bases are in frame from base 1. A distance of 15 bases separates the germline ends of V and J, which lose 3 bases and 2 bases respectively. The germline V gene yields SGHVS for CDR1 and FNYEAQ for CDR2. This sample also appeared in a second study, on T cells expressing NK-cell markers. From the second report: TCR beta-chain repertoires were profiled in sorted CD3+CD56+NKG2C+, CD3+CD56+NKG2C- and CD3+CD56-NKG2C+ T-cell subsets from several donors. Among the eight sequenced donors, seven were HCMV-seropositive and one was HCMV-seronegative. In several experiments an anti-gammadeltaTCR antibody was added to restrict sorting to alphabetaTCR-expressing T cells. In over five donors, the dominant CD3+CD56+NKG2C+ clonotypes were found to rank among the top 10 CD8+ clonotypes and to make up about 1.0-7.0% of CD8+ T cells. Those dominant clonotypes were again the most abundant among CD3+CD56-NKG2C+ cells in a handful of donors, at about 25-65%. It remained unclear whether the expanded NKG2C-expressing T cell clones were specific for HCMV antigens. Randomly selected healthy volunteers, three men and five women, were used as the eight sequenced donors. A commercial ELISA kit detecting HCMV-specific IgG in serum was used to determine HCMV serostatus. For about 6 donors, bulk peripheral blood T-cell repertoires were additionally sequenced from unsorted PBMC. Reads were demultiplexed and grouped by UMI with MIGEC, and clonotypes were assembled and quantified with MiTCR. Only TCR cDNA sequences supported by at least two reads were kept to exclude erroneous sequences. The tcR package was used for downstream repertoire analysis, and clonotypes were matched across fractions by CDR3 nucleotide sequence plus V segment. VDJmatch was used to annotate antigen specificity against VDJdb, with one amino acid substitution in CDR3 allowed.

The sequence came from a woman under 30 in good health. The sequence is built from TRBV7-6 and TRBJ2-3; the D gene is perhaps TRBD2, on 6 matching bases. Specimen: PBMCs. The CDR3 reads as follows: CASSFVGGVATDTQYF. DNA sequence: TGTGCCAGCAGCTTCGTCGGCGGGGTTGCCACAGATACGCAGTATTTT.